Sequencing of this T cell receptor beta chain was carried out in a study of blood T cell repertoires in COVID-19. Study at large: Samples representing acute and convalescent COVID-19 were sourced from the United States, Italy and Spain. T cells, B-cell-depleted T cells, or PBMCs supplied cDNA or gDNA.

The CDR3 has 13 residues. Germline CDR1 is KGHSH and CDR2 is LQKENI. V lost 5 bases to trimming and J lost 10 bases, with 18 bases between them. Original analysis: Reference gene primer amplification yielded estimated nucleated cell counts. Profiled with immunoSEQ multiplex PCR; TCRdb holds only in-frame clones, not every one. V and J calls and clone size are those listed in that table; D and trimming were worked out from the DNA. The table records around 150,000 clones, around four fifths of them present only once. The chain carries TRBV18 and TRBJ2-7; D may be TRBD2 (5 bases). Sequencing used peripheral blood. The TCR sequence derives from a woman of 80 years or more with active or convalescent COVID-19. CDR3 nucleotide sequence: TGTGCCAGCTCATCCACCTCCCGGGAATATCAGTACTTC. Translating it yields CASSSTSREYQYF.